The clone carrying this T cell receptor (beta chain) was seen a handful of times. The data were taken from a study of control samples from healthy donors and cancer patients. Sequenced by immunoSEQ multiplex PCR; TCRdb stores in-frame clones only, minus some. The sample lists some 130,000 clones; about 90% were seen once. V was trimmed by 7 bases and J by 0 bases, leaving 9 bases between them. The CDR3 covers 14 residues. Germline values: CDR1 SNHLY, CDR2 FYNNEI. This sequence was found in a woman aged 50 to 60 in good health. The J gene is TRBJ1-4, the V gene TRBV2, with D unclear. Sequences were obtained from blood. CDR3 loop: CASNKEATNEKLFF. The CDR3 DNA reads TGTGCCAGCAACAAAGAAGCAACTAATGAAAAACTGTTTTTT.